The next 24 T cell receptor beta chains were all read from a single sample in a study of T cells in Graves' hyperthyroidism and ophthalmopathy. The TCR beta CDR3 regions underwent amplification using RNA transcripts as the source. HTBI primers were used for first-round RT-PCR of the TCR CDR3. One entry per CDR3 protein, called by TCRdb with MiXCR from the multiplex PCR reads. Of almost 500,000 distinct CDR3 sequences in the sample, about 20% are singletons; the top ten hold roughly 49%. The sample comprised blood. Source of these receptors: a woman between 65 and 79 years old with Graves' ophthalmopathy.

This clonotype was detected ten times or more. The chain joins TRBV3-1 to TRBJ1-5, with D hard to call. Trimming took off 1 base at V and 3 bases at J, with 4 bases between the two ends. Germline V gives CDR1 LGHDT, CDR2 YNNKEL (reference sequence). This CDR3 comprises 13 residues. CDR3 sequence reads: CASSQVDNQPQHF. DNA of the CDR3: TGTGCCAGCAGCCAAGTCGACAATCAGCCCCAGCATTTT.

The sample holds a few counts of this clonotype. The CDR3, as DNA: TGTGCCAGCAGTGGCTGGGGACACCCCTCTGGAAACACCATATATTTT. This encodes CASSGWGHPSGNTIYF. The chain links TRBV28 to TRBJ1-3; perhaps TRBD1 as D (6 bases). Trimming took 5 bases from V and 0 from J, leaving 14 bases between them. The length of the CDR3 is 16 residues. Germline V gene lookup returns CDR1 MDHEN and CDR2 SYDVKM.

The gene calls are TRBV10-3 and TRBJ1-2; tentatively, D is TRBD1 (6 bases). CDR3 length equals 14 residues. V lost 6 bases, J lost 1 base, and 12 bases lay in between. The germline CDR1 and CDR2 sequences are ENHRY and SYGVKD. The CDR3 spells CAIRSDSDNYGYTF. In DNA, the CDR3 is TGTGCCATCAGATCGGACAGTGATAACTATGGCTACACCTTC.

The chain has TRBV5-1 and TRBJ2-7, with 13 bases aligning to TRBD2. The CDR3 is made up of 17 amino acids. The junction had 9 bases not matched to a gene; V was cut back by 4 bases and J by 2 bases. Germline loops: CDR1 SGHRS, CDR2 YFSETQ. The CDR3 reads CASSQPTSGRWAYEQYF. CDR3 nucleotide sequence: TGCGCCAGCAGCCAACCGACTAGCGGGAGGTGGGCCTACGAGCAGTACTTC.

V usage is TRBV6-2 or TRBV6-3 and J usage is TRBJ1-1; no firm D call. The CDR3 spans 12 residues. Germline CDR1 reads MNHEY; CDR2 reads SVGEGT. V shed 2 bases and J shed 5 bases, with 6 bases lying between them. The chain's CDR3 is CASSYGVTEAFF. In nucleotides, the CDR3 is TGTGCCAGCAGTTACGGGGTAACTGAAGCTTTCTTT.

The CDR3, as DNA: TGTGCCACCAGCGACCGGCACGGGGACATTTCGAGGGGCTACACCTTC. Translated: CATSDRHGDISRGYTF. The V gene is TRBV15, the J gene TRBJ1-2; D is possibly TRBD1 (6 bases). Trimming removed 5 bases from V and 8 bases from J, with 24 bases in between. The germline gives CDR1 LNHNV, CDR2 YYDKDF (reference sequence). The CDR3 is 16 amino acids.

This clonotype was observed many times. Written as DNA, the CDR3 is TGTGCCAGCAGTTCCCAGGGACAGGGCCTTCCGTATGGCTACACCTTC. Translated: CASSSQGQGLPYGYTF. This chain links TRBV28 with TRBJ1-2; 9 nucleotides line up with TRBD1. Germline trimming cut 4 bases from V and 5 bases from J; bases unmatched to any gene: 11. Germline CDR1 reads MDHEN; CDR2 reads SYDVKM. The CDR3 spans 16 residues.

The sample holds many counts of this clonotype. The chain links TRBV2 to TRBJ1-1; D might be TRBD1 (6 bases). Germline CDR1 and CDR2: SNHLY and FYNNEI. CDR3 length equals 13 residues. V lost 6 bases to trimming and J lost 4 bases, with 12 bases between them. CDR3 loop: CASREGVGTEAFF. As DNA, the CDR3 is TGTGCCAGCAGGGAGGGGGTCGGCACTGAAGCTTTCTTT.

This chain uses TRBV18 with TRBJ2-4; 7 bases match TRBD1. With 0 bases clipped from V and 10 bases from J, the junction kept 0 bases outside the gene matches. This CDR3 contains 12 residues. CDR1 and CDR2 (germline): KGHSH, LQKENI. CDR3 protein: CASSPPTGIQYF. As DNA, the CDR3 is TGTGCCAGCTCACCACCGACAGGGATTCAGTACTTC.

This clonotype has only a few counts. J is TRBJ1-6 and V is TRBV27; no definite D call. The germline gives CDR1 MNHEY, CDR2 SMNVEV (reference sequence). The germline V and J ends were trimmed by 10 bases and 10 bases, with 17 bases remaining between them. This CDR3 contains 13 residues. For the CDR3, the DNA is TGTGCCACCTCCTCCGGAGTAGGCTCACCCCTCCACTTT. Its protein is CATSSGVGSPLHF.

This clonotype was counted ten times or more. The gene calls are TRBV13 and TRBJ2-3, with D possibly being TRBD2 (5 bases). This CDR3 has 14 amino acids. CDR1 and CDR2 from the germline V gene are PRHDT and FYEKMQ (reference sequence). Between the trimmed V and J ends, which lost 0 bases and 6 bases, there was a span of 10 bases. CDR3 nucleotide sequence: TGTGCCAGCAGCTTAGGGGCTAGCCCCGATACGCAGTATTTT. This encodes CASSLGASPDTQYF.

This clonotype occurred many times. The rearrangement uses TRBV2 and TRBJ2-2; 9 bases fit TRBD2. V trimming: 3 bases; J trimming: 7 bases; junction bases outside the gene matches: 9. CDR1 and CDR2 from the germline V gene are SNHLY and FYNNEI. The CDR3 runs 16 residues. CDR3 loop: CASSEASGMIGGELFF. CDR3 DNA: TGTGCCAGCAGTGAGGCTAGCGGGATGATTGGCGGGGAGCTGTTTTTT.

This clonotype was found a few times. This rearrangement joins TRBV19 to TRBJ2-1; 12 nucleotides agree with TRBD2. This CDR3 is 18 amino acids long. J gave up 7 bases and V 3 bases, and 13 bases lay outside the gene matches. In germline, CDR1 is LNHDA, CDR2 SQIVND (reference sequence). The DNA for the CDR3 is TGTGCCAGTAGTATCCCCATGGTGACTAGCGGGAGTATGAATGAGCAGTTCTTC. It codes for CASSIPMVTSGSMNEQFF.

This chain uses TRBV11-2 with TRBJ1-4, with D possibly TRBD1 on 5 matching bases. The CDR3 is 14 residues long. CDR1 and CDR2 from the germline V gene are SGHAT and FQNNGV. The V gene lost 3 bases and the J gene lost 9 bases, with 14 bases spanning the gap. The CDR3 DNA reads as TGTGCCAGCAGCTTCAGGGCCCGGGGTCAAAAACTGTTTTTT. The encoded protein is CASSFRARGQKLFF.

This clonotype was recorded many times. CDR3 in amino acids: CASRGQGRRGIGSRAYEQYF. Here the CDR3 DNA reads TGTGCCAGCCGGGGACAGGGACGCCGTGGGATTGGTAGCAGAGCCTACGAGCAGTACTTC. This chain connects TRBV6-1 to TRBJ2-7, with 9 nucleotides matching TRBD1. CDR3 length: 20 residues. The trim removed 8 bases at V and 2 bases at J, leaving 25 bases unmatched. Germline V CDR1 and CDR2: MNHNS, SASEGT.

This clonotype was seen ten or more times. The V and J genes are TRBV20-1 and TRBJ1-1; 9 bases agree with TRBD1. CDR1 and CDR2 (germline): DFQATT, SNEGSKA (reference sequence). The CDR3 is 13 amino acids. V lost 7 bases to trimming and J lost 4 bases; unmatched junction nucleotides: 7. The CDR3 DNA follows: TGCAGTGTTCCAGAGACAGGGGGCACTGAAGCTTTCTTT. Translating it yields CSVPETGGTEAFF.

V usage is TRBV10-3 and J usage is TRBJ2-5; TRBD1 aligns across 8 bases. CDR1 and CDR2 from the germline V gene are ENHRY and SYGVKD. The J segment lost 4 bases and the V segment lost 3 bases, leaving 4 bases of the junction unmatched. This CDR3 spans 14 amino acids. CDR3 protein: CAISDSGGGETQYF. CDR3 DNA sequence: TGTGCCATCAGTGATTCAGGGGGCGGAGAGACCCAGTACTTC.

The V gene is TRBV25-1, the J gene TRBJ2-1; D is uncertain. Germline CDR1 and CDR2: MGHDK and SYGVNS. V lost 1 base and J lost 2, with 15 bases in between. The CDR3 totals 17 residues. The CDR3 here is CASSESPTPLTYNEQFF. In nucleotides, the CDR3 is TGTGCCAGCAGTGAATCTCCGACCCCCCTTACCTACAATGAGCAGTTCTTC.

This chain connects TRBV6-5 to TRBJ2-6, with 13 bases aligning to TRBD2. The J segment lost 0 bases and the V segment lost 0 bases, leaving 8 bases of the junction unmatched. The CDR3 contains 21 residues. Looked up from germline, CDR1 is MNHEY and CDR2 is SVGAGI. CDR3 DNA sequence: TGTGCCAGCAGTTACTCGCGAGGGACTAGCGGGACCTTCTCTGGGGCCAACGTCCTGACTTTC. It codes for CASSYSRGTSGTFSGANVLTF.

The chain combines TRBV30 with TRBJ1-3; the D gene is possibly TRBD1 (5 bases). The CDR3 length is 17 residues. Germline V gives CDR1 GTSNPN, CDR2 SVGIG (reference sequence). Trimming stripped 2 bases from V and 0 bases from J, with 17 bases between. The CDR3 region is CAWSTAVGPPSGNTIYF. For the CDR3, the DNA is TGTGCCTGGAGTACCGCGGTGGGGCCCCCCTCTGGAAACACCATATATTTT.

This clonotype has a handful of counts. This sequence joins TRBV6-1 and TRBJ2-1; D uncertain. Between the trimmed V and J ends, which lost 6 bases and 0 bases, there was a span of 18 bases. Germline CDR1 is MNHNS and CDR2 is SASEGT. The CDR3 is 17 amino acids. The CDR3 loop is CASSRLRGPSSYNEQFF. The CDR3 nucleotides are TGTGCCAGCAGCCGTTTACGTGGCCCGAGCTCCTACAATGAGCAGTTCTTC.

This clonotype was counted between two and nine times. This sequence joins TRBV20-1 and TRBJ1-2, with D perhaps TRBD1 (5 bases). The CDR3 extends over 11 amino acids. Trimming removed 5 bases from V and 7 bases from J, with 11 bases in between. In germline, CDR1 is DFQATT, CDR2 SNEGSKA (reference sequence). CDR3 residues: CSAGTSPGYTF. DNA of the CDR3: TGCAGTGCTGGGACCTCGCCTGGCTACACCTTC.

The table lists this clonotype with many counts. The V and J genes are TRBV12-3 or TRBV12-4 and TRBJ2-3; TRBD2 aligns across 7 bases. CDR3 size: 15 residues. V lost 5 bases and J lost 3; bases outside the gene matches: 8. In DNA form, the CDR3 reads TGTGCCAGCAGTCATCGACTAGCTGGGACAGATACGCAGTATTTT. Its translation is CASSHRLAGTDTQYF.

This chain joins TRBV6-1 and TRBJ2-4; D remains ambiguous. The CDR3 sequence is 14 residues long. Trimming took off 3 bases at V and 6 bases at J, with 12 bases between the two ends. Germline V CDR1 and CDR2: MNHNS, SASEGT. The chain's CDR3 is CASSERPLGNIQYF. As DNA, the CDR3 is TGTGCCAGCAGTGAGAGGCCCCTGGGAAACATTCAGTACTTC.